Below are 15 T cell receptor beta chains sequenced from a single sample in a study of blood T cell repertoires in COVID-19. Method: immunoSEQ multiplex PCR; TCRdb's copy keeps in-frame clones and lacks some. Of roughly 220,000 clones listed, 86% are singletons. The sequencing input was PBMCs or T cells enriched from blood (not recorded which). The source of these receptors is a woman between 40 and 50 years old with acute COVID-19.

The V call is TRBV10-3, the J call TRBJ1-2, with D perhaps matching TRBD1 (6 bases). V gave up 6 bases and J gave up 5 bases, with 10 bases separating them. This CDR3 comprises 12 residues. Germline values: CDR1 ENHRY, CDR2 SYGVKD. The CDR3 DNA follows: TGTGCCATCAGCTATACAGGGTATGGCTACACCTTC. Amino acids: CAISYTGYGYTF.

This chain joins TRBV2 and TRBJ1-5, with D maybe TRBD1 (6 bases). This CDR3 is 15 amino acids long. V lost 6 bases, J lost 4 bases, and 16 bases lay in between. Per the germline V gene, CDR1 is SNHLY and CDR2 is FYNNEI. The CDR3 reads CASSPGQTKNQPQHF. Here the CDR3 DNA reads TGTGCCAGCAGCCCCGGACAGACCAAAAATCAGCCCCAGCATTTT.

The genes are TRBV24-1 and TRBJ2-6; TRBD1 matches at 9 bases. Germline CDR1 is KGHDR and CDR2 is SFDVKD. The V segment lost 4 bases and the J segment 4 bases; nucleotides outside the gene matches: 7. The CDR3 has 17 residues. The CDR3 region has the DNA TGTGCCACCAGTGACCCCGGGACAGGGACCGGGGCCAACGTCCTGACTTTC. This sequence encodes CATSDPGTGTGANVLTF.

V gene TRBV5-1 combines with J gene TRBJ2-7; 7 bases match TRBD1. With 4 bases clipped from V and 3 bases from J, the junction kept 7 bases outside the gene matches. Germline V gives CDR1 SGHRS, CDR2 YFSETQ. The CDR3 extends over 14 amino acids. CDR3 coding DNA: TGCGCCAGCAGCCAAAGGACAGGCAGCTACGAGCAGTACTTC. Protein: CASSQRTGSYEQYF.

The chain is built from TRBV19 and TRBJ1-6; D is perhaps TRBD1 (5 bases). The CDR3 has 19 residues. Trimming removed 7 bases from V and 0 bases from J, with 22 bases in between. Germline CDR1 is LNHDA and CDR2 is SQIVND (reference sequence). CDR3 residues: CASTLIPAGRSSYNSPLHF. The CDR3 coding sequence is TGTGCCAGTACCCTCATCCCGGCAGGGCGAAGCTCCTATAATTCACCCCTCCACTTT.

This chain connects TRBV3-1 (or the pseudogene TRBV3-2) to TRBJ1-4; weak D call: TRBD1 (5 bases). The V end was cut by 6 bases, the J end by 6 bases, with 17 bases between. Germline V CDR1 and CDR2: LGHDT, YNNKEL (reference sequence). The length of the CDR3 is 15 residues. CDR3 protein: CASSLVSTGDEKLFF. The CDR3 nucleotides are TGTGCCAGCAGTTTAGTAAGCACGGGGGATGAAAAACTGTTTTTT.

CDR3 region: CASSMKGRRSSYNEQFF. The CDR3 DNA sequence: TGTGCCAGTAGTATGAAGGGGCGGAGAAGCTCCTACAATGAGCAGTTCTTC. This rearrangement joins TRBV19 to TRBJ2-1; possibly TRBD1 for D (5 bases). V was shortened by 3 bases and J by 0 bases, with 15 bases between the two germline ends. This CDR3 region has 17 residues. The germline V gene encodes CDR1 LNHDA and CDR2 SQIVND (reference sequence).

The rearrangement uses TRBV6-2 or TRBV6-3 and TRBJ2-3; the D is unclear. The CDR3 spans 15 residues. Germline assignment: CDR1 MNHEY and CDR2 SVGEGT. V lost 4 bases, J lost 3 bases, and 14 bases lay in between. CDR3 DNA sequence: TGTGCCAGCAGTTCCGTCAGGCTTCGGACAGATACGCAGTATTTT. It codes for CASSSVRLRTDTQYF.

The chain carries TRBV5-1 and TRBJ2-2; TRBD1 aligns across 7 bases. The V gene's germline CDR1 is SGHRS and CDR2 YFSETQ. The CDR3 is made up of 16 amino acids. Trimming removed 5 bases from V and 0 bases from J; junction bases left unmatched: 7. CDR3 nucleotide sequence: TGCGCCAGCAGAGCGTCCGGGACAGCGAACACCGGGGAGCTGTTTTTT. It translates to CASRASGTANTGELFF.

The chain links TRBV2 to TRBJ2-7, with 7 bases fitting TRBD1. V trimming: 6 bases; J trimming: 6 bases; junction bases outside the gene matches: 5. The CDR3 has 12 amino acids. CDR1 SNHLY and CDR2 FYNNEI come from the germline V gene. CDR3 residues: CASRPTGPEQYV. The CDR3 DNA is TGTGCCAGCAGGCCGACAGGGCCCGAGCAGTACGTC.

The chain recombines TRBV19 with TRBJ1-1; D is possibly TRBD1 (5 bases). CDR3 length: 13 amino acids. Germline V gene sequence: CDR1 LNHDA, CDR2 SQIVND (reference sequence). The V end was cut by 3 bases, the J end by 5 bases, with 10 bases between. The CDR3 region has the DNA TGTGCCAGTAGTATTGGGGCGGGGACTGAAGCTTTCTTT. As protein: CASSIGAGTEAFF.

V usage is TRBV11-1 and J usage is TRBJ2-3, with no clear D. This CDR3 has 14 residues. CDR1 is SGHAT and CDR2 is FQDESV in the germline V gene (reference sequence). V shed 5 bases and J shed 2 bases, with 11 bases lying between them. DNA for the CDR3: TGTGCCAGCAGCATCCCTAGAGCCACAGATACGCAGTATTTT. It yields the protein CASSIPRATDTQYF.

The chain uses TRBV18 and TRBJ2-1; the match to TRBD2 covers 9 bases. This CDR3 contains 15 residues. V was pared by 3 bases and J by 3 bases, with 3 bases of the junction left unmatched. Looked up from germline, CDR1 is KGHSH and CDR2 is LQKENI. This CDR3 is CASSPQRGDYNEQFF. As DNA, the CDR3 is TGTGCCAGCTCACCCCAGCGGGGGGACTACAATGAGCAGTTCTTC.

This clone was observed a single time. The V gene is TRBV24-1, the J gene TRBJ1-1, with a possible D match to TRBD1 (6 bases). Germline CDR1 reads KGHDR; CDR2 reads SFDVKD. The CDR3 extends over 12 amino acids. V was shortened by 7 bases and J by 4 bases, with 9 bases between the two germline ends. The CDR3 loop reads CATSLRGTEAFF. Written as DNA, the CDR3 is TGTGCCACCAGCCTCAGGGGCACTGAAGCTTTCTTT.

The chain couples TRBV7-8 to TRBJ2-1; maybe TRBD1 (6 bases). V was cut by 4 bases and J by 9 bases, with 13 bases left in between. CDR1 and CDR2 (germline): SGHVS, FQNEAQ. There are 13 residues in the CDR3. The CDR3 loop reads CASSSNRDREQFF. The CDR3 DNA is TGTGCCAGCAGCTCCAACAGGGACCGTGAGCAGTTCTTC.